These 32 T cell receptor beta chains were all obtained from the same sample, sequenced in a study. Via MiXCR, TCRdb re-called the RT-PCR reads, giving one row per CDR3 protein. The table includes about 680,000 distinct CDR3 sequences, 14% detected once. The sequenced sample consisted of memory CD4+ T cells from blood. The receptors stem from a female donor in good health, serving as a healthy control.

This clonotype was counted at least ten times. This chain uses TRBV20-1 with TRBJ2-5, with unresolved D. Germline CDR1 DFQATT, CDR2 SNEGSKA (reference sequence). Trimming removed 0 bases from V and 1 base from J, with 9 bases in between. The CDR3 runs 14 residues. CDR3 in DNA: TGCAGTGCTAGAGATCGCCGGACCCAAGAGACCCAGTACTTC. It specifies CSARDRRTQETQYF.

This clonotype was picked up a small number of times. This chain joins TRBV18 and TRBJ2-1, with 8 positions matching TRBD1. CDR3 size: 16 residues. The V gene end was trimmed by 1 base and the J gene end by 1 base; junction bases not matched to a gene: 3. CDR1 and CDR2 (germline): KGHSH, LQKENI. The CDR3 DNA reads as TGTGCCAGCTCACCACTCACAGGGGGGTCCTACAATGAGCAGTTCTTC. Residues: CASSPLTGGSYNEQFF.

This clonotype was seen at least ten times. The chain couples TRBV7-2 to TRBJ1-1, with no clear D. This CDR3 is built from 13 residues. Germline loops: CDR1 SGHTA, CDR2 FQGNSA. V lost 4 bases, J lost 3 bases, and 9 bases lay in between. This chain's CDR3 is CASSSQSDTEAFF. The CDR3 DNA reads TGTGCCAGCAGCTCGCAATCCGACACTGAAGCTTTCTTT. The whole variable domain, remainder taken from reference TRBV7-2 and TRBJ1-1, is GAGVSQSPSNKVTEKGKDVELRCDPISGHTALYWYRQSLGQGLEFLIYFQGNSAPDKSGLPSDRFSAERTGGSVSTLTIQRTQQEDSAVYLCASSSQSDTEAFFGQGTRLTVV.

This clonotype has a handful of counts. The DNA of the CDR3 is TGCGCCAGCAGCCAAGGGACAGGGGACAGAGCTAACTATGGCTACACCTTC. Amino acid sequence: CASSQGTGDRANYGYTF. The chain is built from TRBV4-3 and TRBJ1-2; 9 bases match TRBD1. V shed 1 base and J 0 bases; nucleotides not matched to a gene: 6. The CDR3 spans 17 residues. Germline lookup yields CDR1 LGHNA and CDR2 YSLEER.

This clonotype has a handful of counts. The chain joins TRBV4-3 to TRBJ1-4, with a tentative D call TRBD1 (6 bases). Trimming took off 5 bases at V and 7 bases at J, with 11 bases between the two ends. CDR3 length: 13 residues. Germline V gives CDR1 LGHNA, CDR2 YSLEER. In DNA form, the CDR3 reads TGCGCCAGCAGCGGGGGGCCGGGTGAAAAACTGTTTTTT. Its protein product is CASSGGPGEKLFF.

This clonotype was counted at least ten times. The chain combines TRBV6-5 with TRBJ2-3, with 14 nucleotides matching TRBD2. Unmatched junction bases numbered 0, after V lost 4 bases and J lost 3 bases. In germline, CDR1 is MNHEY, CDR2 SVGAGI. The CDR3 extends over 15 amino acids. This CDR3 reads CASSWTSGRTDTQYF. The CDR3 nucleotides are TGTGCCAGCAGTTGGACTAGCGGGAGGACAGATACGCAGTATTTT.

This clonotype has just a few counts. V and J are TRBV28 and TRBJ1-6; D is possibly TRBD1 (5 bases). With 5 bases removed from V and 2 bases from J, the gap between germline ends came to 7 bases. This CDR3 region has 14 residues. Per germline, CDR1 MDHEN and CDR2 SYDVKM. CDR3 region: CASSQQAYNSPLHF. The CDR3 region has the DNA TGTGCCAGCAGTCAACAGGCCTATAATTCACCCCTCCACTTT.

The V gene is TRBV4-2, the J gene TRBJ2-3, with D perhaps TRBD1 or TRBD2 (6 bases each). Germline CDR1 LGHNA, CDR2 YNFKEQ. V was pared by 5 bases and J by 0 bases, with 15 bases between. The CDR3 has 16 residues. The CDR3 DNA sequence: TGTGCCAGCAGCGTCCAGTCGGGGGCAAGCACAGATACGCAGTATTTT. Protein sequence: CASSVQSGASTDTQYF.

The rearrangement uses TRBV7-9 and TRBJ1-4, with 12 nucleotides matching TRBD1. This CDR3 contains 15 residues. Germline assignment: CDR1 SEHNR and CDR2 FQNEAQ (reference sequence). V was clipped by 5 bases and J by 8 bases; unmatched bases: 6. The CDR3 here is CASSQRGTGGEKLFF. The CDR3, as DNA: TGTGCCAGCAGCCAGAGGGGGACAGGGGGCGAAAAACTGTTTTTT.

This clonotype was detected many times. The rearrangement uses TRBV12-3 or TRBV12-4 and TRBJ2-7, with D perhaps given as TRBD1 or TRBD2 (7 bases each). There are 14 residues in the CDR3. V lost 5 bases and J 6 bases, leaving 17 bases between the germline ends. The CDR3 is CASSPQGGGIEQYF. CDR3 bases: TGTGCCAGCAGTCCCCAGGGGGGAGGGATCGAGCAGTACTTC.

CDR3 residues: CASSPGQIGTGELFF. CDR3 coding DNA: TGTGCCAGCAGTCCAGGACAGATAGGAACCGGGGAGCTGTTTTTT. The chain is built from TRBV28 and TRBJ2-2; D possibly corresponds to TRBD1 (6 bases). CDR3 length: 15 amino acids. Trimming removed 5 bases at V and 5 bases at J, with 15 bases between. Germline CDR1 MDHEN, CDR2 SYDVKM.

This clonotype was observed many times. The V gene is TRBV5-6, the J gene TRBJ1-1; 7 bases are shared with TRBD1. CDR1 SGHDT and CDR2 YYEEEE come from the germline V gene. The CDR3 has 14 amino acids. Trimming at V came to 4 bases and at J to 1 base, leaving 4 bases not matched to a gene. CDR3 nucleotides: TGTGCCAGCAGCGCGGGACAGCAGAACACTGAAGCTTTCTTT. Translating it yields CASSAGQQNTEAFF.

This clonotype was observed a few times. This chain uses TRBV6-2 or TRBV6-3 with TRBJ1-4, with D hard to call. The CDR3 loop spans 13 amino acids. Germline assignment: CDR1 MNHEY and CDR2 SVGEGT. Deletions cut 5 bases from V and 10 bases from J, with 14 bases between. CDR3 region: CASSPTNMGKLFF. CDR3 bases: TGTGCCAGCAGTCCCACGAACATGGGAAAACTGTTTTTT.

V usage is TRBV5-4 and J usage is TRBJ2-7, with 13 bases lining up with TRBD2. The CDR3 consists of 17 residues. Germline V CDR1 and CDR2: SGHNT, YYREEE (reference sequence). Trimming at V came to 4 bases and at J to 0 bases, leaving 7 bases not matched to a gene. CDR3 coding DNA: TGTGCCAGCAGCCGGGGGACTAGCGGGGCCAGCTCCTACGAGCAGTACTTC. Protein sequence: CASSRGTSGASSYEQYF.

The CDR3 reads CSADGRGISTDTQYF. The DNA of the CDR3 is TGCAGTGCTGATGGAAGGGGGATTAGCACAGATACGCAGTATTTT. The rearrangement joins TRBV20-1 to TRBJ2-3; TRBD1 might be the D (6 bases). CDR3 length: 15 amino acids. Germline CDR1 DFQATT, CDR2 SNEGSKA (reference sequence). Trimming took off 5 bases at V and 0 bases at J, with 15 bases between the two ends.

V and J are TRBV5-6 and TRBJ2-3, with unresolved D. The germline gives CDR1 SGHDT, CDR2 YYEEEE. V was cut by 4 bases and J by 1 base, with 10 bases left in between. This CDR3 has 14 residues. The CDR3 DNA follows: TGTGCCAGCAGCCCCATCCAGGGCACAGATACGCAGTATTTT. Amino acids: CASSPIQGTDTQYF.

The CDR3 reads CASSLRSNNQPQHF. The CDR3 region has the DNA TGTGCCAGCAGTCTGCGCTCGAACAATCAGCCCCAGCATTTT. The chain combines TRBV28 with TRBJ1-5; D gene unclear. The germline V gene has CDR1 MDHEN and CDR2 SYDVKM. Trimming shortened V by 5 bases and J by 3 bases, and 11 bases separated the two germline ends. The CDR3 loop spans 14 amino acids.

This clonotype was counted between two and nine times. The rearrangement links TRBV28 to TRBJ1-2; 10 nucleotides align to TRBD1. The CDR3 loop spans 18 amino acids. Germline V lookup: CDR1 MDHEN, CDR2 SYDVKM. V shed 5 bases, J shed 0 bases, and the junction held 12 bases outside the gene matches. CDR3 nucleotides: TGTGCCAGCAGTGTCTCTCCGGGACAGGGGAGAGCTAACTATGGCTACACCTTC. Encoded protein: CASSVSPGQGRANYGYTF.

This clonotype turned up a few times. J is TRBJ2-2 and V is TRBV24-1; TRBD2 agrees at 7 bases. Trimming at V came to 4 bases and at J to 9 bases, leaving 10 bases not matched to a gene. CDR1 is KGHDR and CDR2 is SFDVKD in the germline V gene. The CDR3 sequence is 15 residues long. This chain's CDR3 is CATSDFVAGRWELFF. The CDR3 nucleotides read TGTGCCACCAGTGACTTCGTAGCGGGCCGTTGGGAGCTGTTTTTT.

This clonotype was observed once. Given a much more abundant clone one base away, this may be a read error. The chain recombines TRBV7-2 with TRBJ2-7; the D call may be TRBD1 or TRBD2 (5 bases each). The CDR3 is 13 amino acids. Trimming took off 5 bases at V and 7 bases at J, with 15 bases between the two ends. Per the germline V gene, CDR1 is SGHTA and CDR2 is FQGNSA. The chain's CDR3 is CASSTGTYNEQYF. The DNA of the CDR3 is TGTGCCAGCAGCACTGGGACCTACAATGAGCAGTACTTC.

The V and J genes are TRBV19 and TRBJ2-7, with D unresolved. The CDR3 extends over 13 amino acids. Germline loops: CDR1 LNHDA, CDR2 SQIVND (reference sequence). Trimming removed 6 bases from V and 7 bases from J, with 16 bases in between. CDR3: CASRNSQLREQYF. The CDR3 nucleotides read TGTGCCAGTAGAAACAGCCAACTGCGGGAGCAGTACTTC. Filled out from reference TRBV19 and TRBJ2-7, the complete variable domain reads DGGITQSPKYLFRKEGQNVTLSCEQNLNHDAMYWYRQDPGQGLRLIYYSQIVNDFQKGDIAEGYSVSREKKESFPLTVTSAQKNPTAFYLCASRNSQLREQYFGPGTRLTVT.

The gene calls are TRBV5-6 and TRBJ2-1, with a tentative D call TRBD1 (6 bases). Germline V lookup: CDR1 SGHDT, CDR2 YYEEEE. The CDR3 runs 13 residues. Trimming took off 2 bases at V and 10 bases at J, with 13 bases between the two ends. DNA of the CDR3: TGTGCCAGCAGCTTAGGACAGAACTTAGAGCAGTTCTTC. The encoded protein is CASSLGQNLEQFF.

This clonotype turned up a few times. The chain combines TRBV18 with TRBJ2-1, with D unresolved. Germline V gene data show CDR1 as KGHSH and CDR2 as LQKENI. V shed 2 bases and J shed 9 bases, with 14 bases lying between them. The CDR3 covers 14 residues. The CDR3 here is CASSPGYGRGEQFF. The CDR3 nucleotides read TGTGCCAGCTCACCAGGGTATGGACGAGGTGAGCAGTTCTTC.

The table lists this clonotype with a few counts. The CDR3 is CSARDGLAPPGSYNEQFF. For the CDR3, the DNA is TGCAGTGCTAGAGATGGGCTAGCGCCCCCGGGGTCCTACAATGAGCAGTTCTTC. The chain recombines TRBV20-1 with TRBJ2-1, with a tentative D call TRBD2 (6 bases). Germline lookup yields CDR1 DFQATT and CDR2 SNEGSKA (reference sequence). The germline V and J ends were trimmed by 0 bases and 1 base, with 19 bases remaining between them. This CDR3 contains 18 residues.

The rearrangement joins TRBV5-6 to TRBJ1-6, with 8 bases that match TRBD1. The CDR3 length is 15 residues. Trimming removed 2 bases from V and 7 bases from J; junction bases left unmatched: 5. Germline CDR1 and CDR2: SGHDT and YYEEEE. CDR3 sequence reads: CASSFPTGENSPLHF. The DNA of the CDR3 is TGTGCCAGCAGCTTCCCGACAGGGGAGAATTCACCCCTCCACTTT.

In the case of this clonotype: The junction and the germline gene differ at one end; a read error may be behind it. The chain carries TRBV7-7 and TRBJ2-7, with 7 nucleotides matching TRBD1. In germline, CDR1 is SSHAT, CDR2 FNYEAQ (reference sequence). CDR3 length: 13 amino acids. CDR3 amino acids: CASSSSGGYEQYF. The CDR3 nucleotides are TGTGCTAGCAGTTCTTCAGGGGGCTACGAGCAGTACTTC.

This clonotype was detected only a few times. The V and J genes are TRBV15 and TRBJ2-7; a possible D gene is TRBD1 (5 bases). V was clipped by 0 bases and J by 6 bases, with 12 bases between them. The CDR3 extends over 14 amino acids. Germline-derived CDR1 and CDR2 are LNHNV and YYDKDF (reference sequence). CDR3 DNA sequence: TGTGCCACCAGCAGAGAAGGGGCGGCCGGCGAGCAGTACTTC. Amino acid sequence: CATSREGAAGEQYF.

This clonotype was counted between two and nine times. In DNA form, the CDR3 reads TGTGCCAGTAGTCTCACCCGGGACAGGGGGTTCGGTTGGCAGCCCCAGCATTTT. Amino acids: CASSLTRDRGFGWQPQHF. The chain employs TRBV19 and TRBJ1-5; 11 nucleotides align to TRBD1. Germline assignment: CDR1 LNHDA and CDR2 SQIVND (reference sequence). J was trimmed by 7 bases and V by 5 bases; bases with no gene match: 16. The CDR3 covers 18 residues.

The V and J genes are TRBV10-3 and TRBJ1-1; D gene unclear. V was clipped by 5 bases and J by 4 bases, with 14 bases between them. CDR1 and CDR2 from the germline V gene are ENHRY and SYGVKD. The CDR3 consists of 14 residues. The CDR3 sequence: CAISPAWLGTEAFF. CDR3 nucleotide sequence: TGTGCCATCAGTCCCGCCTGGCTGGGCACTGAAGCTTTCTTT.

The chain combines TRBV19 with TRBJ2-1; 10 bases fit TRBD1. CDR3 length: 14 residues. J gave up 8 bases and V 5 bases, and 6 bases lay outside the gene matches. Germline V gives CDR1 LNHDA, CDR2 SQIVND (reference sequence). The CDR3 region has the DNA TGTGCCAGTAGTGACAGGGGGCTCAGAGATGAGCAGTTCTTC. Amino acids: CASSDRGLRDEQFF.

This clonotype was found a few times. The chain carries TRBV7-7 and TRBJ2-2; D not certain. Germline assignment: CDR1 SSHAT and CDR2 FNYEAQ (reference sequence). Deletions cut 3 bases from V and 7 bases from J, with 12 bases between. CDR3 size: 14 residues. CDR3 sequence (DNA): TGTGCCAGCAGCTTGAGCCCACAGAGCGGGGAGCTGTTTTTT. Translated, it gives CASSLSPQSGELFF.

As concerns this clonotype: A read error may explain this, as a much larger clone is one base away. The chain combines TRBV7-2 with TRBJ2-7; possibly TRBD2 for D (6 bases). Trimming left V 7 bases short and J 5 bases short, with 15 bases between. The germline CDR1 and CDR2 sequences are SGHTA and FQGNSA. This CDR3 has 13 amino acids. The CDR3 DNA reads as TGTGCCAGCATCCTGGCGGGGATCCACGAGCAGTACTTC. This sequence encodes CASILAGIHEQYF.